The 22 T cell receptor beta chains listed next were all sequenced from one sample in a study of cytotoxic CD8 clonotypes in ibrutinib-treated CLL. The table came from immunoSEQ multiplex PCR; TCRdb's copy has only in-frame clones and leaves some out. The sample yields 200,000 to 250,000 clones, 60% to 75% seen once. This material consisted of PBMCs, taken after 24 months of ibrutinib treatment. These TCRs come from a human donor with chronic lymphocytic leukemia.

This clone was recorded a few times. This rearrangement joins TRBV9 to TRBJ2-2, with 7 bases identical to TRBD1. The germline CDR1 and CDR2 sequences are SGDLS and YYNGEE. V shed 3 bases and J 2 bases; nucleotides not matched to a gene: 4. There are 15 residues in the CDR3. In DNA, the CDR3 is TGTGCCAGCAGCGCGGGGACAGTTAACACCGGGGAGCTGTTTTTT. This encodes CASSAGTVNTGELFF.

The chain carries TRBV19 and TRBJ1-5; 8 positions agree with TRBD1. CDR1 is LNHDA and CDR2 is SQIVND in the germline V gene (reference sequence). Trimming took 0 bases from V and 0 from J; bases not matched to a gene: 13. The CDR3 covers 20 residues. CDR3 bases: TGTGCCAGTAGTATAGATCGACGGCAGGGGGCACAATATAGCAATCAGCCCCAGCATTTT. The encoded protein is CASSIDRRQGAQYSNQPQHF.

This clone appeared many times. Here the CDR3 DNA reads TGCGCCAGCAGCCTTAAAAGGACTCTACCCTACGAGCAGTACTTC. Translation: CASSLKRTLPYEQYF. The chain joins TRBV5-1 to TRBJ2-7; D might be TRBD2 (5 bases). Per the germline V gene, CDR1 is SGHRS and CDR2 is YFSETQ. This CDR3 comprises 15 residues. Trimming stripped 4 bases from V and 2 bases from J, with 16 bases between.

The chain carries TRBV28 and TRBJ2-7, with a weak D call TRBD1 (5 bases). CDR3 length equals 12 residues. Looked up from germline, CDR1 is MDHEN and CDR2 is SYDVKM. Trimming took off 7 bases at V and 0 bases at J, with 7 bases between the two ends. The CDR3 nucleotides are TGTGCCAGCACCCAGGGCTCCTACGAGCAGTACTTC. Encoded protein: CASTQGSYEQYF.

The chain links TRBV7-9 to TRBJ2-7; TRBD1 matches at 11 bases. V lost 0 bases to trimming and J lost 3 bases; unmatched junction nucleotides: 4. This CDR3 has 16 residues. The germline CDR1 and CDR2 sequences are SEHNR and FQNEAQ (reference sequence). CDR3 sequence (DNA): TGTGCCAGCAGCTTAGCATGGGACAGGGGGTTCTACGAGCAGTACTTC. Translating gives CASSLAWDRGFYEQYF.

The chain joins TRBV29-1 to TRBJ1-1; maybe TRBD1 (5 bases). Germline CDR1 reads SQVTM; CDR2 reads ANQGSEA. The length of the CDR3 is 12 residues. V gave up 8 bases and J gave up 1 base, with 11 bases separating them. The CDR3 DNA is TGCAGCCCCTGGGGGAGGAACACTGAAGCTTTCTTT. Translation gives CSPWGRNTEAFF.

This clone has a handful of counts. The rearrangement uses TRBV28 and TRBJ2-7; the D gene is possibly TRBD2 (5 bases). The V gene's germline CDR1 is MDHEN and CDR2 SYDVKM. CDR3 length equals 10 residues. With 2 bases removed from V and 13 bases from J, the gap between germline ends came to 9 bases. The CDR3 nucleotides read TGTGCCAGCAGTTTAGGGGAGTACTACTTC. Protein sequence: CASSLGEYYF.

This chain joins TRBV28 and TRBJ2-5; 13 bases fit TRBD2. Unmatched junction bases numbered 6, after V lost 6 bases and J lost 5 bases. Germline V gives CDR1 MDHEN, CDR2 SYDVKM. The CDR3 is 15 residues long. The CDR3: CASRALTSGGETQYF. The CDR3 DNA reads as TGTGCCAGCAGGGCTCTGACTAGCGGGGGGGAGACCCAGTACTTC.

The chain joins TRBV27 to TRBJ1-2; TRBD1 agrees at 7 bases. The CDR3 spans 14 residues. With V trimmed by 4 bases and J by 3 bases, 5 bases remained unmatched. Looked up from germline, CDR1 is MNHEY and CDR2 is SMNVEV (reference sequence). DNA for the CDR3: TGTGCCAGCAGTTCACAGGGGATTGACTATGGCTACACCTTC. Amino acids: CASSSQGIDYGYTF.

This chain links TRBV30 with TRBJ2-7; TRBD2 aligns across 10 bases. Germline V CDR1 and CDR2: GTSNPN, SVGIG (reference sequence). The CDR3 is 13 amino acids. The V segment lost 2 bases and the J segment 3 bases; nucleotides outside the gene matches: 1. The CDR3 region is CAWSRTSGYEQYF. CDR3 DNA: TGTGCCTGGAGTCGGACTAGCGGCTACGAGCAGTACTTC.

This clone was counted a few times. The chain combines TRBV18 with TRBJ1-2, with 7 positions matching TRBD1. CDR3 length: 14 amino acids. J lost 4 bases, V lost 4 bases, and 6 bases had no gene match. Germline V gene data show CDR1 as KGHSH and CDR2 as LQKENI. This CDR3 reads CASSHDRESYGYTF. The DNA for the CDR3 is TGTGCCAGCTCACATGACAGGGAGTCCTATGGCTACACCTTC.

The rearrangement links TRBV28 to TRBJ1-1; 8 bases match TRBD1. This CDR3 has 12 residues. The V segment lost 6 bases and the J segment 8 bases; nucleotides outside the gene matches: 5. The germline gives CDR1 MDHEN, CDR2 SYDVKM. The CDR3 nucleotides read TGTGCCAGCAGCCTCGACAGGGGAGAAGCTTTCTTT. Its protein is CASSLDRGEAFF.

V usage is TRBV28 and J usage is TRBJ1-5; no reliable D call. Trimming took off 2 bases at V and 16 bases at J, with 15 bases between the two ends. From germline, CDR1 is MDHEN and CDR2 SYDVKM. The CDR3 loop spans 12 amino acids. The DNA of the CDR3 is TGTGCCAGCAGTTTAAACTGGGAGGTCCACCATTTT. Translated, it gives CASSLNWEVHHF.

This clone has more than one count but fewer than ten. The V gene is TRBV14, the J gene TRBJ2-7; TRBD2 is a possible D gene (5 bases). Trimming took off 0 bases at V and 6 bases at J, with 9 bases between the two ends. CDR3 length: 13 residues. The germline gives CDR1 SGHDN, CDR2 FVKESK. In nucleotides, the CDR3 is TGTGCCAGCAGCCAAGATCGGCGGGTCGAGCAGTACTTC. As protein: CASSQDRRVEQYF.

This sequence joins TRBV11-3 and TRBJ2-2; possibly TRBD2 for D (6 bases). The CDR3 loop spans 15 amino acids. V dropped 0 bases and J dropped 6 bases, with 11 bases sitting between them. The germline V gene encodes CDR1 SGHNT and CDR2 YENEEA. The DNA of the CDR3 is TGTGCCAGCAGCTTAGAAGGCGGGATATCCGGGGAGCTGTTTTTT. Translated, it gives CASSLEGGISGELFF.

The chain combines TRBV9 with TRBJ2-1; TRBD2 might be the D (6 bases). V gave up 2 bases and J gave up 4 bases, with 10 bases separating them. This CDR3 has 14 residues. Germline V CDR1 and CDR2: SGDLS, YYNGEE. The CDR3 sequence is CASSVEGTYNEQFF. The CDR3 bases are TGTGCCAGCAGCGTGGAGGGAACTTACAATGAGCAGTTCTTC.

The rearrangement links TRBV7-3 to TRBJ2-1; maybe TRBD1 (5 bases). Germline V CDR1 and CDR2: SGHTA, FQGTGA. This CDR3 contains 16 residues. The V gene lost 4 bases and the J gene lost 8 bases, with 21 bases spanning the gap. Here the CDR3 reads CASSSYGALGWDEQFF. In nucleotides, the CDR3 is TGTGCCAGCAGCTCCTATGGGGCCTTGGGGTGGGATGAGCAGTTCTTC.

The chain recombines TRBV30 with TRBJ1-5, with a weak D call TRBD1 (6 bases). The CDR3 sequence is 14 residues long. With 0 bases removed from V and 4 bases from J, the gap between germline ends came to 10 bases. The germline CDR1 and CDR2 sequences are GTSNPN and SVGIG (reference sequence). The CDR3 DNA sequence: TGTGCCTGGAGTGTGGACAGCTGGAATCAGCCCCAGCATTTT. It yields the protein CAWSVDSWNQPQHF.

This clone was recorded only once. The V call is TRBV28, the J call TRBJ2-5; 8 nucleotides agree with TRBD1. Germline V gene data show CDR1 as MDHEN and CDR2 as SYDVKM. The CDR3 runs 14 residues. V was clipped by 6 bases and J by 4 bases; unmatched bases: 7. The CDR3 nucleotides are TGTGCCAGCAGGGTAGGCAGGGGGCGAGAGACCCAGTACTTC. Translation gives CASRVGRGRETQYF. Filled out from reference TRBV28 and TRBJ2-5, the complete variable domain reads DVKVTQSSRYLVKRTGEKVFLECVQDMDHENMFWYRQDPGLGLRLIYFSYDVKMKEKGDIPEGYSVSREKKERFSLILESASTNQTSMYLCASRVGRGRETQYFGPGTRLLVL.

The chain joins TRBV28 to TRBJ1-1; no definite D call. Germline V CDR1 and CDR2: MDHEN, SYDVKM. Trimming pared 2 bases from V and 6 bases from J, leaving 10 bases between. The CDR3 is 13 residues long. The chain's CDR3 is CASSLARLPEAFF. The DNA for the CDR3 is TGTGCCAGCAGTTTAGCCCGATTGCCTGAAGCTTTCTTT.

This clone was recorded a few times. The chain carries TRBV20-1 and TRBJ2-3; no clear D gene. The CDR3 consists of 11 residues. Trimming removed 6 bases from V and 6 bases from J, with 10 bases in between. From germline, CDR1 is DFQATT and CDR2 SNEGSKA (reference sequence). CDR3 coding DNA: TGCAGTGCCGGTATTCAGGATACGCAGTATTTT. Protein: CSAGIQDTQYF.

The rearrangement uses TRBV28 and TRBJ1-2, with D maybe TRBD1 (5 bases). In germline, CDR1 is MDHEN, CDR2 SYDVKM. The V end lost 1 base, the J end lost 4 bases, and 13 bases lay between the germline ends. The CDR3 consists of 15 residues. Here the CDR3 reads CASSLSSGVGYGYTF. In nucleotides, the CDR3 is TGTGCCAGCAGTTTATCCTCGGGGGTCGGCTATGGCTACACCTTC.